A selection of T cell receptor beta chains follows, all from one sample in a study of cytomegalovirus exposure and HLA in healthy donors. Measured with immunoSEQ multiplex PCR; TCRdb has only the in-frame clones, and not every one. The sample includes about 99,000 clones, approximately 78% seen only once; the top ten take 1.5% to 2%. The sequenced material came from PBMCs. The receptor source for this set is a woman aged 40 to 50 in good health and CMV-seronegative. Each CDR3 is given with its conserved first and last residue. Each record gives: CDR3 DNA, CDR3 protein, J gene, clone size, D gene, V gene. D genes are given only for firm matches. Clone size is given for some rows only: seen once, a few or many times, or a class if the clone is expanded.

DNA: TGTGCCAGCAGTTCGGCGGGACAAGAGACCCAGTACTTC
CDR3: CASSSAGQETQYF
J: TRBJ2-5
size: NA
D: NA
V: TRBV28

DNA: TGTGCCAGTAGTATAGCGGGAGAGGGCACCGGGGAGCTGTTTTTT
CDR3: CASSIAGEGTGELFF
J: TRBJ2-2
size: NA
D: NA
V: TRBV19

DNA: TGCGCCAGCAGCTGGGGACCTAGCGGGAGTAGCAATGAGCAGTTCTTC
CDR3: CASSWGPSGSSNEQFF
J: TRBJ2-1
size: NA
D: TRBD2
V: TRBV5-1

DNA: TGTGCCAGCAGTTCCCTAATAAGCGGGACCCCATATGAGCAGTTCTTC
CDR3: CASSSLISGTPYEQFF
J: TRBJ2-1
size: NA
D: TRBD2
V: TRBV27

DNA: TGTGCCAGCAGCTCAACAGTGAACACCGGGGAGCTGTTTTTT
CDR3: CASSSTVNTGELFF
J: TRBJ2-2
size: NA
D: NA
V: TRBV5-4

DNA: TGTGCCAGCTCACCTCGCGGGAGCTCCTACAATGAGCAGTTCTTC
CDR3: CASSPRGSSYNEQFF
J: TRBJ2-1
size: NA
D: TRBD2
V: TRBV18

DNA: TGTGCCAGCAGCTTAAACAGCCGGGAAAAACTGTTTTTT
CDR3: CASSLNSREKLFF
J: TRBJ1-4
size: NA
D: NA
V: TRBV11-3

DNA: TGCGCCAGCAGCCAAGATAGTCGGGACAGGGTAAACACCGGGGAGCTGTTTTTT
CDR3: CASSQDSRDRVNTGELFF
J: TRBJ2-2
size: NA
D: TRBD1
V: TRBV4-1

DNA: TGTGCCAGCAGCCCCGGACTAGCGGGAGGATCATATGAGCAGTTCTTC
CDR3: CASSPGLAGGSYEQFF
J: TRBJ2-1
size: NA
D: TRBD2
V: TRBV13

DNA: TGTGCCAGTAACCCCTCAGCCCCGGGACAGAAAGCTAACTATGGCTACACCTTC
CDR3: CASNPSAPGQKANYGYTF
J: TRBJ1-2
size: NA
D: TRBD1
V: TRBV19

DNA: TGCGCCAGCAGCCCCTCTGCGGCGGGAGGAACCGGGGAGCTGTTTTTT
CDR3: CASSPSAAGGTGELFF
J: TRBJ2-2
size: NA
D: TRBD2
V: TRBV4-1

DNA: TGTGCCAGCAGGGGGGAGGGGCGGTCGACTGAAGCTTTCTTT
CDR3: CASRGEGRSTEAFF
J: TRBJ1-1
size: NA
D: NA
V: TRBV9

DNA: TGTGCCAGCAGCACTACTGGGACAGGGGATGGCTACACCTTC
CDR3: CASSTTGTGDGYTF
J: TRBJ1-2
size: NA
D: TRBD1
V: TRBV5-5

DNA: TGTGCCAGCAGTGTTTCGCAGGGGGGATTTCGCTACACCTTC
CDR3: CASSVSQGGFRYTF
J: TRBJ1-2
size: NA
D: TRBD1
V: TRBV2

DNA: TGTGCCATCAAGGCAGGCCTTTTGTATTTGCGCGGAAACACCATATATTTT
CDR3: CAIKAGLLYLRGNTIYF
J: TRBJ1-3
size: once
D: NA
V: TRBV10-3

DNA: TGTGCCAGCAGACTGGGGGGGGCCCCAGATACGCAGTATTTT
CDR3: CASRLGGAPDTQYF
J: TRBJ2-3
size: NA
D: NA
V: TRBV5-4

DNA: TGTGCCAGCAGCCGATCGGGTGGCCTCCAAGAGACCCAGTACTTC
CDR3: CASSRSGGLQETQYF
J: TRBJ2-5
size: once
D: NA
V: TRBV7-9

DNA: TGTGCCAGTAGTGACCAGGGATCCCTCGAGCAGTACTTC
CDR3: CASSDQGSLEQYF
J: TRBJ2-7
size: NA
D: NA
V: TRBV19

DNA: TGTGCCAGTAGTCCCGCAGGGTTGTGGGAGCAGTACTTC
CDR3: CASSPAGLWEQYF
J: TRBJ2-7
size: once
D: NA
V: TRBV19

DNA: TGTGCCAGCAGCCCCCATGGGGGCGGGCTAGCGGGAGATGAGCAGTTCTTC
CDR3: CASSPHGGGLAGDEQFF
J: TRBJ2-1
size: NA
D: TRBD2
V: TRBV9

DNA: TGTGCCAGCAGCCCCTTATCTAACGGACTTTACTACGAGCAGTACTTC
CDR3: CASSPLSNGLYYEQYF
J: TRBJ2-7
size: NA
D: NA
V: TRBV7-9

DNA: TGTGCCAGCAGCCCGGCAGGGGGACGCTCCTACGAGCAGTACTTC
CDR3: CASSPAGGRSYEQYF
J: TRBJ2-7
size: NA
D: TRBD1
V: TRBV5-4

DNA: TGTGCCAGCACCCTTACAGGGGGCATCTATAATTCACCCCTCCACTTT
CDR3: CASTLTGGIYNSPLHF
J: TRBJ1-6
size: NA
D: TRBD1
V: TRBV2

DNA: TGCGCCAGCAGCCCCATTCAGATGAATGAAAAACTGTTTTTT
CDR3: CASSPIQMNEKLFF
J: TRBJ1-4
size: NA
D: NA
V: TRBV4-3

DNA: TGTGCCAGTAGCACCCTCCCGACAGGGGGCCTTGGATACCAAGAGACCCAGTACTTC
CDR3: CASSTLPTGGLGYQETQYF
J: TRBJ2-5
size: NA
D: TRBD1
V: TRBV19

DNA: TGTGCCAGCAGTCTACCCGCTAGCGGGGTGGAGACCCAGTACTTC
CDR3: CASSLPASGVETQYF
J: TRBJ2-5
size: NA
D: TRBD2
V: TRBV28

DNA: TGTGCCAGCAGCTTAACCCCCCTAGACACCGGGGAGCTGTTTTTT
CDR3: CASSLTPLDTGELFF
J: TRBJ2-2
size: NA
D: NA
V: TRBV7-6

DNA: TGTTCCAGCAGCTTTGGGACAAATGAAGCTTTCTTT
CDR3: CSSSFGTNEAFF
J: TRBJ1-1
size: NA
D: NA
V: TRBV7-9